This TCR beta chain stems from a study of blood T cell repertoires in COVID-19. Study context: T cells, B-cell-depleted T cells, or PBMCs supplied cDNA or gDNA.

Produced via immunoSEQ multiplex PCR; TCRdb's table is partial and in-frame only. The sample contains 200,000 to 300,000 clones, approximately 80% of which appear only once. There are 15 residues in the CDR3. Germline lookup yields CDR1 SGHAT and CDR2 FQNNGV. V trimming: 5 bases; J trimming: 0 bases; junction bases outside the gene matches: 6. Sample: peripheral blood. The chain uses TRBV11-2 and TRBJ2-5, with TRBD2 identical over 7 bases. This TCR derives from a woman at least 80 years old with COVID-19, enrolled during active disease. The CDR3 DNA reads TGTGCCAGCAGCGAGCCAGGGACTAACCAAGAGACCCAGTACTTC. Translating it yields CASSEPGTNQETQYF. Drawing the rest from reference TRBV11-2 and TRBJ2-5, the complete variable domain is EAGVAQSPRYKIIEKRQSVAFWCNPISGHATLYWYQQILGQGPKLLIQFQNNGVVDDSQLPKDRFSAERLKGVDSTLKIQPAKLEDSAVYLCASSEPGTNQETQYFGPGTRLLVL.